This T cell receptor (beta chain) was obtained from a study of beta chain features in type 1 diabetes. A few counts support this clone. Antigen: not known. Sequenced material consisted of expressed TCRB transcripts (all of the isolated RNA was reverse transcribed). Assay used: immunoSEQ multiplex PCR; TCRdb lists only in-frame clones, some missing. The repertoire holds 140,000 or so clones, with around a tenth as singletons. CD4+ cells of the naive, central memory, regulatory and stem cell-like memory types were sorted via CD45RO/CCR7/CD25/CD127/CD95/CD27. Study results and caveats: At VDJ recombination sites, type 1 diabetes patients had fewer insertions and more deleted nucleotides. Possible PCR preference for shorter templates applied equally to patients and controls.

Germline CDR1 reads MNHEY; CDR2 reads SVGAGI. The CDR3 is 15 residues long. The V and J ends lost 6 bases and 4 bases, in that order; junction bases with no gene match: 7. The sequencing input was central memory CD4+ T cells from blood. This clonotype originated in a man aged 18 to 30 in good health. This chain uses TRBV6-5 with TRBJ2-3; 10 bases line up with TRBD1. The CDR3 loop is CASSTDRGPADTQYF. For the CDR3, the DNA is TGTGCCAGCAGCACCGACAGGGGGCCTGCAGATACGCAGTATTTT.